Sequencing of this T cell receptor beta chain was carried out in a study of CD8+CD57+ T cells in acquired aplastic anemia. The study's findings and limits: A significant difference in CD8+ Simpson's diversity between patients and controls was not found.

This CDR3 has 12 amino acids. V was clipped by 5 bases and J by 2 bases, with 7 bases between them. Germline V gene lookup returns CDR1 DFQATT and CDR2 SNEGSKA (reference sequence). The template for TCR beta VDJ and CDR3 sequence profiling was genomic DNA. TCRdb re-derived calls from the reads in MiXCR, one entry per CDR3 protein. The repertoire has hundreds of thousands of distinct CDR3 sequences, about a third of them found once; the top ten carry less than 0.85%. Remarks on this clonotype: Its specificity is unknown.

By flow cytometry, patients selected for sequencing had shown an expansion of CD8+CD57+ cells. The sequenced sample was sorted CD4+, CD8+, or CD8+CD57+ T cells (not recorded which) from PBMCs. The receptor was derived from a human donor with aplastic anemia. The chain couples TRBV20-1 to TRBJ2-1, with D unclear. CDR3 DNA: TGCAGTGCTCTAATCCCCTACAATGAGCAGTTCTTC. Amino acids: CSALIPYNEQFF.